A single sample gave rise to the 13 T cell receptor beta chains below, sequenced in a study of monozygotic twins with inflammatory bowel disease. TCRdb reanalyzed the 5' RACE reads, giving one entry per CDR3 protein sequence and no DNA. The table lists approximately 110,000 distinct CDR3 sequences. Sequenced input: blood. The receptors come from a human donor with ulcerative colitis or Crohn's disease, or a healthy co-twin of an affected twin (not recorded which).

The chain links TRBV7-9 to TRBJ2-7. There are 12 residues in the CDR3. Germline V lookup: CDR1 SEHNR, CDR2 FQNEAQ (reference sequence). The CDR3 protein is CASTPFGIEQYF. The whole variable domain, filled in from reference TRBV7-9 and TRBJ2-7, reads DTGVSQNPRHKITKRGQNVTFRCDPISEHNRLYWYRQTLGQGPEFLTYFQNEAQLEKSRLLSDRFSAERPKGSFSTLEIQRTEQGDSAMYLCASTPFGIEQYFGPGTRLTVT.

V and J are TRBV6-1 and TRBJ2-7; lacking DNA, the TRBD1 call made by TCRdb goes unchecked. Germline CDR1 MNHNS, CDR2 SASEGT. This CDR3 comprises 14 residues. The CDR3 spells CASSRTGVFDEQYF.

V is TRBV6-1 and J is TRBJ2-1; TCRdb proposes TRBD1, but this gene call is untestable without DNA. In germline, CDR1 is MNHNS, CDR2 SASEGT. This CDR3 spans 13 amino acids. The CDR3 sequence is CASSEYRGNEQFF.

The rearrangement uses TRBV7-9 and TRBJ1-1; TCRdb indicates TRBD1, and absent DNA this call remains unverified. CDR3 length: 13 residues. Germline V gene sequence: CDR1 SEHNR, CDR2 FQNEAQ (reference sequence). The CDR3 protein is CVLRGQANTEAFF.

The chain has TRBV5-1 and TRBJ2-3; TCRdb names TRBD2, which stays unverified in the absence of DNA. CDR3 size: 16 residues. Germline V CDR1 and CDR2: SGHRS, YFSETQ. The CDR3 is CASSLGLAGGADTQYF. Together with reference TRBV5-1 and TRBJ2-3, the CDR3 gives the full variable domain: KAGVTQTPRYLIKTRGQQVTLSCSPISGHRSVSWYQQTPGQGLQFLFEYFSETQRNKGNFPGRFSGRQFSNSRSEMNVSTLELGDSALYLCASSLGLAGGADTQYFGPGTRLTVL.

The V and J genes are TRBV3-1 and TRBJ2-1. Germline V gene lookup returns CDR1 LGHDT and CDR2 YNNKEL (reference sequence). The CDR3 spans 13 residues. CDR3 protein: CASSQGSGNEQFF.

V gene TRBV4-3 combines with J gene TRBJ2-7; checking the TCRdb D call of TRBD2 is not possible without DNA. The germline V gene has CDR1 LGHNA and CDR2 YSLEER. The CDR3 contains 17 residues. The CDR3 sequence: CASSQVVASGSIYEQYF.

V is TRBV2 and J is TRBJ2-1; TCRdb outputs TRBD1, but without DNA this stays unchecked. The CDR3 totals 13 residues. Germline V gene data show CDR1 as SNHLY and CDR2 as FYNNEI. CDR3: CASSSQTGGEQFF.

The V and J genes are TRBV11-2 and TRBJ1-3. Germline V gene lookup returns CDR1 SGHAT and CDR2 FQNNGV. CDR3 length equals 11 residues. CDR3 loop: CASSQADTIYF. The whole variable domain, filled in from reference TRBV11-2 and TRBJ1-3, reads EAGVAQSPRYKIIEKRQSVAFWCNPISGHATLYWYQQILGQGPKLLIQFQNNGVVDDSQLPKDRFSAERLKGVDSTLKIQPAKLEDSAVYLCASSQADTIYFGEGSWLTVV.

The V gene is TRBV7-2, the J gene TRBJ2-6; TCRdb designates TRBD2, a call that cannot be tested without DNA. Germline loops: CDR1 SGHTA, CDR2 FQGNSA. The CDR3 contains 14 residues. CDR3 sequence reads: CASTLRGPANVLTF.

The CDR3 spells CSAAGTNLGDEQYF. The chain employs TRBV20-1 and TRBJ2-7; TCRdb designates TRBD2, a call that cannot be tested without DNA. The CDR3 runs 14 residues. The germline gives CDR1 DFQATT, CDR2 SNEGSKA (reference sequence).

The chain carries TRBV5-1 and TRBJ2-3; the TCRdb call, TRBD1, lacks DNA for checking. CDR1 and CDR2 from the germline V gene are SGHRS and YFSETQ. CDR3 size: 20 residues. The CDR3 region is CASRPPRQTGAFTSTDTQYF.

This chain joins TRBV5-1 and TRBJ2-7; without DNA, the TCRdb call of TRBD1 cannot be checked. Germline V gene data show CDR1 as SGHRS and CDR2 as YFSETQ. This CDR3 is built from 14 residues. The CDR3 sequence is CASSSGSGTYEQYF. The variable domain in full, completed from reference TRBV5-1 and TRBJ2-7, reads KAGVTQTPRYLIKTRGQQVTLSCSPISGHRSVSWYQQTPGQGLQFLFEYFSETQRNKGNFPGRFSGRQFSNSRSEMNVSTLELGDSALYLCASSSGSGTYEQYFGPGTRLTVT.